This TCR beta chain originates from a study of blood T cell repertoires in COVID-19. Study context: COVID-19 samples collected from the United States, Italy and Spain covered acute and convalescent phases. The analysed material was cDNA or gDNA that came from T cells, B-cell-depleted T cells, or PBMCs.

A single count supports this clone. As processed by the authors: Quantification of nucleated cells was approximated via reference gene primer amplification. Here immunoSEQ multiplex PCR was the method, and the copy in TCRdb shows in-frame clones only, minus some. V and J calls and clone size come straight from that table; D and trimming were deduced from the DNA. The sample lists some 26,000 clones, around nine tenths occurring once. The CDR3 runs to 12 residues. Trimming removed 3 bases from V and 4 bases from J, with 10 bases in between. CDR1 SQVTM and CDR2 ANQGSEA come from the germline V gene. Sequences were obtained from peripheral blood. The rearrangement uses TRBV29-1 and TRBJ2-7; TRBD2 might be the D (5 bases). The sequence came from a human donor in a cohort sampled during active COVID-19. The CDR3 sequence: CSVDRGPYEQYF. CDR3 DNA: TGCAGCGTTGACAGAGGGCCTTACGAGCAGTACTTC.